This T cell receptor (beta chain) was captured by sequencing in a study of lymphopenia after photon versus proton radiotherapy. Broader study findings: Only patients who died were analyzed for survival; proton advantage is unproven. Post-nadir TCR diversity decline inversely tracked overall survival among those who died. Photon-treated patients lost naive T cells and TCR diversity; proton-treated stayed stable.

Sequencing was performed with immunoSEQ multiplex PCR; in TCRdb, only in-frame clones are kept and a portion is missing. The repertoire has about 45,000 clones, 85% of them found once; the top ten carry over 2%. Turning to this clone: Its target is not known.

The V end lost 0 bases, the J end lost 10 bases, and 23 bases lay between the germline ends. This CDR3 comprises 17 residues. The germline V gene encodes CDR1 SNHLY and CDR2 FYNNEI. The starting material was peripheral blood, obtained from a patient treated with photon-based radiotherapy. This sequence originates from a man in his forties with gastric cancer. J is TRBJ2-3 and V is TRBV2; a weak D match, TRBD2 (5 bases). CDR3 in amino acids: CASSEAIILRREGSQYF. CDR3 DNA sequence: TGTGCCAGCAGTGAAGCGATAATTCTTCGCCGTGAGGGCTCGCAGTATTTT.